One and the same sample provided the 9 T cell receptor beta chains below, sequenced in a study of cytomegalovirus exposure and HLA in healthy donors. PCR was performed using 60 Vbeta and 13 Jbeta primers. Sequencing used immunoSEQ multiplex PCR; TCRdb keeps in-frame clones, though not all of them. Altogether about 210,000 clones are present, 80% to 90% being singletons, with the ten largest covering 2.9%. The sequenced material came from PBMCs. These receptors all come from a man younger than 40 in good health and CMV-seronegative.

This chain uses TRBV4-2 with TRBJ2-7; the match to TRBD2 covers 7 bases. CDR1 is LGHNA, CDR2 YNFKEQ, per germline. This CDR3 contains 15 residues. Trimming removed 1 base from V and 4 bases from J; junction bases left unmatched: 7. The CDR3 region is CASSQALAVGYEQYF. CDR3 coding DNA: TGTGCCAGCAGCCAAGCGCTAGCGGTTGGGTACGAGCAGTACTTC.

This clone was observed a few times. This rearrangement joins TRBV29-1 to TRBJ2-1; D may be TRBD2 (6 bases). Trimming took 0 bases from V and 4 from J, leaving 16 bases between them. The CDR3 is 16 amino acids. Germline V gene lookup returns CDR1 SQVTM and CDR2 ANQGSEA. CDR3 protein: CSVEDIRGGVYNEQFF. CDR3 nucleotides: TGCAGCGTTGAAGATATTAGGGGCGGGGTATACAATGAGCAGTTCTTC.

The chain has TRBV7-3 and TRBJ2-1, with D tentatively TRBD2 (7 bases). Germline assignment: CDR1 SGHTA and CDR2 FQGTGA. V was clipped by 5 bases and J by 5 bases, with 13 bases between them. This CDR3 spans 14 amino acids. The CDR3 DNA is TGTGCCAGCAGCCCCTGGGGGGGCCACAATGAGCAGTTCTTC. Amino acid sequence: CASSPWGGHNEQFF.

The chain couples TRBV7-6 to TRBJ2-2; TRBD2 is a possible D gene (5 bases). The ends were cut back, 8 bases at V and 0 bases at J, with 13 bases in the middle. The CDR3 contains 15 residues. Germline V gene lookup returns CDR1 SGHVS and CDR2 FNYEAQ. CDR3 residues: CASSGWGPNTGELFF. The CDR3 DNA reads TGTGCCAGCTCGGGGTGGGGTCCGAACACCGGGGAGCTGTTTTTT.

The V and J genes are TRBV5-1 and TRBJ2-5; 12 bases fit TRBD2. The ends lost 2 bases at V and 4 bases at J; junction bases unmatched: 6. CDR1 and CDR2 from the germline V gene are SGHRS and YFSETQ. The CDR3 length is 16 residues. For the CDR3, the DNA is TGCGCCAGCAGCTTCAAGACTAGCGGGGGAGGAGAGACCCAGTACTTC. Protein sequence: CASSFKTSGGGETQYF.

This clone was observed a few times. The V gene is TRBV6-5, the J gene TRBJ1-4; possibly TRBD1 for D (6 bases). The CDR3 totals 14 residues. CDR1 is MNHEY and CDR2 is SVGAGI in the germline V gene. Trimming pared 6 bases from V and 8 bases from J, leaving 16 bases between. The CDR3 coding sequence is TGTGCCAGCAGCCCCTCAGGGGTGAGGGAAAAACTGTTTTTT. This codes for CASSPSGVREKLFF.

The V and J genes are TRBV19 and TRBJ2-5; 9 nucleotides agree with TRBD2. In germline, CDR1 is LNHDA, CDR2 SQIVND (reference sequence). This CDR3 has 14 residues. Trimming cost V 6 bases and J 7 bases; bases outside gene matches: 9. The CDR3 region is CASSGLAGRGTQYF. DNA for the CDR3: TGTGCCAGTAGCGGGCTAGCGGGGAGAGGGACCCAGTACTTC.

This clone has just a few counts. CDR3 region: CASGQGRDGYTF. CDR3 nucleotides: TGTGCCAGTGGACAGGGCAGGGATGGCTACACCTTC. The chain combines TRBV19 with TRBJ1-2, with 8 bases fitting TRBD1. Germline CDR1 is LNHDA and CDR2 is SQIVND (reference sequence). Germline trimming cut 8 bases from V and 6 bases from J; bases unmatched to any gene: 5. The CDR3 loop spans 12 amino acids.

The chain recombines TRBV10-2 with TRBJ2-4; TRBD2 agrees at 7 bases. V lost 8 bases and J lost 7; bases outside the gene matches: 2. This CDR3 is built from 11 residues. Germline V gene sequence: CDR1 WSHSY, CDR2 SAAADI. The CDR3 region is CASLLANIQYF. The CDR3 DNA sequence: TGCGCCAGCTTACTAGCGAACATTCAGTACTTC.